This T cell receptor (beta chain) stems from a study of CD8+CD57+ T cells in acquired aplastic anemia. Whole-study findings and limits: The study identified twenty-nine CD8+ CDR3 sequences shared by patients and controls.

Note on this clonotype: As yet, its antigen is unknown.

TCR beta VDJ and CDR3 were profiled, and genomic DNA was the template. TCRdb called the reads again in MiXCR, with one record for every CDR3 protein. The data show around 180,000 distinct CDR3 sequences, about 50% seen once. CDR3 size: 13 residues. V lost 3 bases and J lost 4, with 9 bases in between. Germline assignment: CDR1 MGHDK and CDR2 SYGVNS. Patients chosen for sequencing had shown CD8+CD57+ cell expansion by flow cytometry. This chain uses TRBV25-1 with TRBJ1-2, with D uncertain. The sample taken for sequencing was sorted CD4+, CD8+, or CD8+CD57+ T cells (not recorded which) from PBMCs. This sequence originates from a human donor with aplastic anemia. The CDR3 DNA is TGTGCCAGCAGTGATTTGGCCGTCTATGGCTACACCTTC. Translation: CASSDLAVYGYTF.